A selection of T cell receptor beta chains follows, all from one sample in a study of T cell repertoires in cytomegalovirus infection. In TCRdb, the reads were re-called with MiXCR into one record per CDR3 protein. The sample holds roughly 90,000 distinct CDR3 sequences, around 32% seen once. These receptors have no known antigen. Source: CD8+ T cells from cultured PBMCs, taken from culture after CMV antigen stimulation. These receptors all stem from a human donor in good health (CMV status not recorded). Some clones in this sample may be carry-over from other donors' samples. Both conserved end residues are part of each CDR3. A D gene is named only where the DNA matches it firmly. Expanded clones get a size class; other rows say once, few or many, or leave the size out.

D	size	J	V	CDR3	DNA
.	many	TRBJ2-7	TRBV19	CASSMYPNGRNEQYF	TGTGCCAGTAGTATGTACCCCAACGGTCGGAACGAGCAGTACTTC
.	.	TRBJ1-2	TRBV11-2	CASSSGQLDYGYTF	TGTGCCAGCAGCTCCGGACAGCTAGACTATGGCTACACCTTC
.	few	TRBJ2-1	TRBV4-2	CASSQEEGYSYNEQFF	TGTGCCAGCAGCCAAGAGGAGGGGTACTCCTACAATGAGCAGTTCTTC
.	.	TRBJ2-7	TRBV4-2	CASSPTEGAEQYF	TGTGCCAGCAGCCCTACGGAGGGCGCCGAGCAGTACTTC
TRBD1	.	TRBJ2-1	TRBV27	CASSPTGDYNEQFF	TGTGCCAGCAGCCCGACAGGGGACTACAATGAGCAGTTCTTC
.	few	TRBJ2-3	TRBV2	CASSGKGHDTQYF	TGTGCCAGCAGTGGGAAAGGGCATGATACGCAGTATTTT
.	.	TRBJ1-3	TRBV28	CAISQGVTGNTIYF	TGTGCCATTAGTCAGGGCGTTACTGGAAACACCATATATTTT
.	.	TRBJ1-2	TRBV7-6	CATWDNRFRYTF	TGTGCCACCTGGGACAACCGGTTCCGCTACACCTTC
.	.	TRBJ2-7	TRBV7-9	CASSLVTVPYEQYF	TGTGCCAGCAGCTTAGTGACGGTGCCCTACGAGCAGTACTTC
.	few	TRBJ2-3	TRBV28	CASSLQSGTDTQYF	TGTGCCAGCAGTTTACAAAGCGGCACAGATACGCAGTATTTT
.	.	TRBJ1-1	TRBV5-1	CASSSPEGERTEAFF	TGCGCCAGCAGCTCCCCGGAAGGAGAACGAACTGAAGCTTTCTTT
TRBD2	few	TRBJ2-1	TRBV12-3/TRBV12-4	CASAWGGENNEQFF	TGTGCCAGCGCATGGGGGGGGGAAAACAATGAGCAGTTCTTC
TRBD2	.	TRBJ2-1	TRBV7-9	CASSMTSGGPGEQFF	TGTGCCAGCAGCATGACTAGCGGGGGGCCGGGGGAGCAGTTCTTC
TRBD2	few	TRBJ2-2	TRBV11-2	CASSAMPHGGANTGELFF	TGTGCCAGCAGCGCGATGCCCCACGGGGGGGCGAACACCGGGGAGCTGTTTTTT
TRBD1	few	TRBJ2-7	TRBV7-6	CASSWGQGSPYEQYF	TGTGCCAGCAGCTGGGGACAGGGATCGCCCTACGAGCAGTACTTC
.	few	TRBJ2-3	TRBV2	CASKLGGLTTDTQYF	TGTGCCAGCAAATTGGGCGGCTTGACTACAGATACGCAGTATTTT
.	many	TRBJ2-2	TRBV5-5	CASSLGRTNTGELFF	TGTGCCAGCAGCTTAGGACGGACGAACACCGGGGAGCTGTTTTTT
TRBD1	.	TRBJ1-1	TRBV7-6	CASSPDRGAETEAFF	TGTGCCAGCAGCCCAGACAGGGGCGCAGAGACTGAAGCTTTCTTT
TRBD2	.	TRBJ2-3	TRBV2	CASSFSASGGLTDTQYF	TGTGCCAGCAGTTTTTCGGCTAGCGGGGGGCTCACAGATACGCAGTATTTT
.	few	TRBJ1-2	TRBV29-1	CSVESLGGIYGYTF	TGCAGCGTTGAGAGTTTAGGGGGAATCTATGGCTACACCTTC
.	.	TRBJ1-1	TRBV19	CAAAGLTVAEAFF	TGTGCGGCGGCGGGCTTAACTGTCGCTGAAGCTTTCTTT
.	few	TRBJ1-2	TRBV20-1	CSASGRPSRGYTF	TGCAGTGCTAGTGGCAGGCCCTCCCGCGGCTACACCTTC
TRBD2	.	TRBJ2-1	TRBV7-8	CASSLGVTSGATGWDNEQFF	TGTGCCAGCAGCTTAGGCGTCACCAGCGGGGCTACGGGTTGGGACAATGAGCAGTTCTTC
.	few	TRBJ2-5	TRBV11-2	CASSLDRQTQYF	TGTGCCAGCAGCTTAGACCGTCAGACCCAGTACTTC
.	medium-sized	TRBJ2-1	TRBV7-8	CASTPTGLADEQFF	TGTGCCAGCACCCCCACAGGGTTGGCAGATGAGCAGTTCTTC
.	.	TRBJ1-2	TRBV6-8	CASSYSGVYTF	TGTGCCAGCAGTTACTCGGGGGTCTACACCTTC
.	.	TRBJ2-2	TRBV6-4	CASSDFHTPTGELFF	TGTGCCAGCAGTGACTTTCACACCCCCACCGGGGAGCTGTTTTTT
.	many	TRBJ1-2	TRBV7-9	CASSLTEPTWGQDLYGYTF	TGTGCCAGCAGCTTAACAGAACCGACCTGGGGACAAGATCTCTATGGCTACACCTTC
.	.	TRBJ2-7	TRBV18	CASSPPGLRGEQYF	TGTGCCAGCTCACCACCGGGGTTACGGGGCGAGCAGTACTTC